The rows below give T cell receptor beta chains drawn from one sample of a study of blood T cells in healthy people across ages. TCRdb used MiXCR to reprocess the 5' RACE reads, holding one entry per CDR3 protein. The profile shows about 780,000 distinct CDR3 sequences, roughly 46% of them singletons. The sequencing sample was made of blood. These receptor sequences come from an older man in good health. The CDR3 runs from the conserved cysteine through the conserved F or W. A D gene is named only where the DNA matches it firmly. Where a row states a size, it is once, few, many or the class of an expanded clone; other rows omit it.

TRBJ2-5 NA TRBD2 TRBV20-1 TGCAGTGCTACAGCCTTTGGGACTAGCAGAGAGACCCAGTACTTC CSATAFGTSRETQYF
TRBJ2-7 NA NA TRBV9 TGTGCCAGCAGCGGAGATGGTAGAACCGAGCAGTACTTC CASSGDGRTEQYF
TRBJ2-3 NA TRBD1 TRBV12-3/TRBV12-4 TGTGCCAGCAGCGGCTTAACGGGGACAGGGGGAAGTACGCAGTATTTT CASSGLTGTGGSTQYF
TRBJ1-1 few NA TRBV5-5 TGTGCCAGCAGCTTTGGGGCAGACACTGAAGCTTTCTTT CASSFGADTEAFF
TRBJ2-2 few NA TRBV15 TGTGCCACCAGCAGGCCGGACGGACTCTCGAACACCGGGGAGCTGTTTTTT CATSRPDGLSNTGELFF
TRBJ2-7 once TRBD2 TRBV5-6 TGTGCCAGCACTAGCGGGACCTCCTACAATGAGCAGTACTTC CASTSGTSYNEQYF
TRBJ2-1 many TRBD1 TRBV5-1 TGCGCCAGCAGGGGGGACAGGGGCGACGCGAACTCCTACAATGAGCAGTTCTTC CASRGDRGDANSYNEQFF
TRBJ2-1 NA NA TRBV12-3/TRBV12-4 TGTGCCAGCAGTTTTAGTCGAGCGGAGATCTCCTACAATGAGCAGTTCTTC CASSFSRAEISYNEQFF
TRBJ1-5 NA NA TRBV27 TGTGCCAGCAGTTCGCCCAGCGAGGGCAATCAGCCCCAGCATTTT CASSSPSEGNQPQHF
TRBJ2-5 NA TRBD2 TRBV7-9 TGTGCCAGCAGCTTGACGACTAGCGCCCCTAACAATGAGCAGTACTTC CASSLTTSAPNNEQYF
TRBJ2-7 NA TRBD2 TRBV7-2 TGTGCCAGCAGCAGTCTCGGACTAGGCTCCTACGAGCAGTACTTC CASSSLGLGSYEQYF
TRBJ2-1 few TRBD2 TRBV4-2 TGTGCCAGCAGCCCTTTAGGGGCGCTAGCGGGAGGCAATGAGCAGTTCTTC CASSPLGALAGGNEQFF
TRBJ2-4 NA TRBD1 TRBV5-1 TGCGCCAGCACTGGACAGGGGGCGAACATTCAGTACTTC CASTGQGANIQYF
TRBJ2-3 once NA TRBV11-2 TGTGCCAGCAGCGTAGCGGCTTTCTTAGATACGCAGTATTTT CASSVAAFLDTQYF
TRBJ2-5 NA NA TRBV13 TGTGCCAGCAGCTTAGGTATAGACCAAGAGACCCAGTACTTC CASSLGIDQETQYF
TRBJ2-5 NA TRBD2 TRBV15 TGTGCCACCAGCACGACCCCACTAGCGGGGGGGGAAGAGACCCAGTACTTC CATSTTPLAGGEETQYF
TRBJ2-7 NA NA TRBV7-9 TGTGCCAGCAGCCGGGGCGAGGGAGTCACCTACGAGCAGTACTTC CASSRGEGVTYEQYF
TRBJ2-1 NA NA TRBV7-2 TGTGCCAGCAGCTTAGCCGGTCGCGGATCCTACAATGAGCAGTTCTTC CASSLAGRGSYNEQFF
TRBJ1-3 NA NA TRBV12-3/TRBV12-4 TGTGCCAGCAGCTCCCAGGGGTTAGGAAACACCATATATTTT CASSSQGLGNTIYF
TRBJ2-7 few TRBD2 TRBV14 TGTGCCAGCAGCCAAGTGTCTAGCGGGAGATCCGAGCAGTACTTC CASSQVSSGRSEQYF
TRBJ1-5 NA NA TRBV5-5 TGTGCCAGCAGCTACGTCGGGGATAGCAATCAGCCCCAGCATTTT CASSYVGDSNQPQHF
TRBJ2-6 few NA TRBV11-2 TGTGCCAGCAGAACAACAGGTTCCCAGCGTGGGGCCAACGTCCTGACTTTC CASRTTGSQRGANVLTF
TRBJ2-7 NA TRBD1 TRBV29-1 TGCAGCGTTGAAGTGACAGGGAATGAGCAGTACTTC CSVEVTGNEQYF
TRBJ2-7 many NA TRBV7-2 TGTGCCAGCAGCTTAGAAGGGACCTCGCCCTACGAGCAGTACTTC CASSLEGTSPYEQYF
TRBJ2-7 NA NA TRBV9 TGTGCCAGCAGCGTAGGTACAGGGCCTTCCTACGAGCAGTACTTC CASSVGTGPSYEQYF
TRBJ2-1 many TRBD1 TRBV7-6 TGTGCCAGCAGCTTAAGGGACAGTTCCTACAATGAGCAGTTCTTC CASSLRDSSYNEQFF
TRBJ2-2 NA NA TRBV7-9 TGTGCCAGCAGCTTAAATACAGGCATTAACACCGGGGAGCTGTTTTTT CASSLNTGINTGELFF
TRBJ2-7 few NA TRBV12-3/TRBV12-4 TGTGCCAGCAGCCCCCACGGGGCCCCCTACAATGAGCAGTACTTC CASSPHGAPYNEQYF
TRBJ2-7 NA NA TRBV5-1 TGCGCCAGCAGCGAACCGACATCCCAGAGCTCCTACGAGCAGTACTTC CASSEPTSQSSYEQYF
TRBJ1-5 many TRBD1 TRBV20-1 TGCAGTGCGGGGGAGGGGACAGACATCAAGCCCCAGCATTTT CSAGEGTDIKPQHF
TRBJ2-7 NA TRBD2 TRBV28 TGTGCCAGCACTTCACCGGGACTAGTTCTCCACGAGCAGTACTTC CASTSPGLVLHEQYF
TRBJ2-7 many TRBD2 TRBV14 TGTGCCAGCAGCCAAGACATAGGTTCGGGGGCTAGCGGGAACTACGAGCAGTACTTC CASSQDIGSGASGNYEQYF
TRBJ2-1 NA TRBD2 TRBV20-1 TGCAGTGCTAGGGGCCGACGCGCGGATAGCGGGGTACAAAGGCAGTTCTTC CSARGRRADSGVQRQFF
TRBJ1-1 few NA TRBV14 TGTGCCAGCAGCCAAGGGCGGGGGACTGAAGCTTTCTTT CASSQGRGTEAFF
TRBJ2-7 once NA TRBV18 TGTGCCAGCTCACCAAGACAGGGTGGGGAGGTAACCTACGAGCAGTACTTC CASSPRQGGEVTYEQYF
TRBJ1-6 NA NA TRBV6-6 TGTGCCAGCAGTTCCAAGACAGCGAACCATAATTCACCCCTCCACTTT CASSSKTANHNSPLHF
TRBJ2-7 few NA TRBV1 TGCACCAGCAGACTCACTAGCGGGAGGAACTACGAGCAGTACTTC CTSRLTSGRNYEQYF
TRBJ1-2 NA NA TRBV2 TGTGCCAGCACGAGATCCAACTATGGCTACACCTTC CASTRSNYGYTF
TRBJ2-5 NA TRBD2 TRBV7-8 TGCGCCAGCAGCCGGACCGGGACTAGCGGATATGGGGAGACCCAGTACTTC CASSRTGTSGYGETQYF
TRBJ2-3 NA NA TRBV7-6 TGTGCCAGCAGCTCGGAGGGGAGTAGAGATACGCAGTATTTT CASSSEGSRDTQYF
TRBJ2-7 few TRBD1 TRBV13 TGTGCCAGCAGCTTCCGGGACAGCTACGAGCAGTACTTC CASSFRDSYEQYF
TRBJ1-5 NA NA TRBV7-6 TGTGCCAGCAGCTTAGAGGCACAGCGTTACAATCAGCCCCAGCATTTT CASSLEAQRYNQPQHF
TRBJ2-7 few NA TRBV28 TGTGCCAGCAGGCAGACAGGACCTTACGAGCAGTACTTC CASRQTGPYEQYF
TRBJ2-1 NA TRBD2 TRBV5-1 TGCGCCAGCGGCTGGACTAGCGGATGGACGGGCAATGAGCAGTTCTTC CASGWTSGWTGNEQFF
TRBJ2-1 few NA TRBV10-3 TGTGCCATCAGTAGTATTAGCGATGAGCAGTTCTTC CAISSISDEQFF
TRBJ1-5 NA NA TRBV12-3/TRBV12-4 TGTGCCAGCAGTTTACAGCGGAATAGCAATCAGCCCCAGCATTTT CASSLQRNSNQPQHF
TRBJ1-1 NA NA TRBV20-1 TGCAGTGCTAGCAGCCTGACGGGATACACTGAAGCTTTCTTT CSASSLTGYTEAFF
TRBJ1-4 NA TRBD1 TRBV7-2 TGTGCCAGCAGCCATCCTGGACAGGGAGAAAAACTGTTTTTT CASSHPGQGEKLFF
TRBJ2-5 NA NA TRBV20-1 TGCAGTGCTAGACAACCGATGGGGGCCCAGTACTTC CSARQPMGAQYF
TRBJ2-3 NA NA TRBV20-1 TGCAGTGCTAGAGATCTGGGGCTAGCGAGCGATACGCAGTATTTT CSARDLGLASDTQYF
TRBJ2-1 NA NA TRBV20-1 TGCAGTGCTAGAGGTTGGGATCAGTACAATGAGCAGTTCTTC CSARGWDQYNEQFF
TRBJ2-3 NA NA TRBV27 TGTGCCAGCAGGACCCGGCCAGGGGCAACAGATACGCAGTATTTT CASRTRPGATDTQYF
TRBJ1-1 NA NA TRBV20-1 TGCAGTGTTGGCAGAATGAACGCTGAAGCTTTCTTT CSVGRMNAEAFF
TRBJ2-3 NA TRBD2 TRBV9 TGTGCCAGCAGCGTAGCTACGGGGGGGGATACGCAGTATTTT CASSVATGGDTQYF